This T cell receptor (beta chain) was obtained from a study of T cell repertoires in cytomegalovirus infection. Turning to the study itself: Indications of both CMV infection and matching HLA type were provided by public TCR beta signatures.

MiXCR, applied by TCRdb to the reads, yields one record per CDR3 protein. The data hold around 440,000 distinct CDR3 sequences, with roughly 12% observed a single time. The table lists this clonotype with many counts. Between the trimmed V and J ends, which lost 4 bases and 12 bases, there was a span of 21 bases. CDR3 size: 14 residues. Germline loops: CDR1 SGHTA, CDR2 FQGNSA. The sample taken for sequencing was PBMCs. The clonotype comes from a human donor in good health (CMV status not recorded). Some clones in this sample may be carry-over from other donors' samples. The chain couples TRBV7-2 to TRBJ1-2, with a possible D match to TRBD1 (6 bases). CDR3 sequence reads: CASSSLGTPGFNTF. In DNA, the CDR3 is TGTGCCAGCAGCTCTCTCGGGACACCGGGCTTTAACACCTTC.